One and the same sample provided the 15 T cell receptor beta chains below, sequenced in a study of blood T cell repertoires in COVID-19. The data were produced by immunoSEQ multiplex PCR, yet TCRdb's version contains in-frame clones alone and is incomplete. The sample lists 250,000 to 400,000 clones, 88% seen once, with 1.6% in the top ten. Sequenced material: peripheral blood. These receptor sequences come from a woman aged 25 to 39 with COVID-19, enrolled during active disease.

The chain recombines TRBV5-1 with TRBJ2-7, with D perhaps matching TRBD2 (7 bases). Trimming cost V 4 bases and J 3 bases, with 14 bases left between them. The CDR3 is 14 amino acids. Germline assignment: CDR1 SGHRS and CDR2 YFSETQ. DNA for the CDR3: TGCGCCAGCAGCCGGGGGGACATAGGCTACGAGCAGTACTTC. It yields the protein CASSRGDIGYEQYF.

The chain couples TRBV7-9 to TRBJ2-7, with D possibly matching TRBD2 (5 bases). V was pared by 7 bases and J by 5 bases, with 24 bases between. CDR3 length: 16 residues. CDR1 and CDR2 from the germline V gene are SEHNR and FQNEAQ (reference sequence). This CDR3 reads CASNQQLRYLAHEQYV. The CDR3 nucleotides are TGTGCCAGCAACCAGCAGCTTAGGTACCTAGCACACGAGCAGTACGTC.

This rearrangement joins TRBV5-1 to TRBJ1-1; unclear D gene. CDR1 SGHRS and CDR2 YFSETQ come from the germline V gene. V shed 4 bases and J shed 5 bases, with 18 bases lying between them. The CDR3 runs to 15 residues. Here the CDR3 DNA reads TGCGCCAGCAGCCCCTTGGGGAGACGAGAGACTGAAGCTTTCTTT. Amino acids: CASSPLGRRETEAFF.

V and J are TRBV5-8 and TRBJ1-3; 9 bases are shared with TRBD1. Trimming took 5 bases from V and 4 from J; bases not matched to a gene: 7. Germline V gene data show CDR1 as SGHTS and CDR2 as YDEGEE. The CDR3 is 15 amino acids. The CDR3 region is CASSYTGGPGNTIYF. The CDR3 DNA reads as TGTGCCAGCAGTTATACAGGGGGCCCCGGAAACACCATATATTTT.

The chain joins TRBV5-1 to TRBJ2-3, with TRBD1 matching 9 bases. The V gene end was trimmed by 1 base and the J gene end by 4 bases; junction bases not matched to a gene: 7. The CDR3 length is 16 residues. Germline V gives CDR1 SGHRS, CDR2 YFSETQ. CDR3 loop: CASSLTTGGLADTQYF. In DNA form, the CDR3 reads TGCGCCAGCAGCTTGACTACAGGGGGCTTAGCAGATACGCAGTATTTT.

This rearrangement joins TRBV5-1 to TRBJ1-3, with D unresolved. The germline gives CDR1 SGHRS, CDR2 YFSETQ. The CDR3 sequence is 14 residues long. Trimming removed 0 bases at V and 2 bases at J, with 6 bases between. The DNA of the CDR3 is TGCGCCAGCAGCTTGGACGGGGCTGGAAACACCATATATTTT. Protein sequence: CASSLDGAGNTIYF.

This chain links TRBV7-2 with TRBJ2-1; 7 bases are a match to TRBD2. Germline trimming cut 8 bases from V and 5 bases from J; bases unmatched to any gene: 6. The CDR3 extends over 13 amino acids. Germline CDR1 and CDR2: SGHTA and FQGNSA. The CDR3: CASRALADNEQFF. The CDR3 DNA sequence: TGTGCCAGCCGAGCTCTAGCGGACAATGAGCAGTTCTTC.

The gene calls are TRBV25-1 and TRBJ1-6, with 8 bases lining up with TRBD1. The V and J ends lost 3 bases and 8 bases, in that order; junction bases with no gene match: 9. Germline V gene lookup returns CDR1 MGHDK and CDR2 SYGVNS. This CDR3 has 16 amino acids. The CDR3 loop reads CASSEMGDRGYSPLHF. CDR3 bases: TGTGCCAGCAGTGAGATGGGAGACAGGGGTTATTCACCCCTCCACTTT. The variable domain in full, completed from reference TRBV25-1 and TRBJ1-6, reads EADIYQTPRYLVIGTGKKITLECSQTMGHDKMYWYQQDPGMELHLIHYSYGVNSTEKGDLSSESTVSRIRTEHFPLTLESARPSHTSQYLCASSEMGDRGYSPLHFGNGTRLTVT.

This sequence joins TRBV5-1 and TRBJ1-1; 7 bases map to TRBD1. CDR3 size: 16 residues. Germline CDR1 SGHRS, CDR2 YFSETQ. With 4 bases clipped from V and 5 bases from J, the junction kept 14 bases outside the gene matches. The CDR3 reads CASSPDRALEGTEAFF. As DNA, the CDR3 is TGCGCCAGCAGCCCTGACAGGGCCCTTGAGGGGACTGAAGCTTTCTTT.

The J gene is TRBJ1-2, the V gene TRBV28; D is possibly TRBD1 (6 bases). V was pared by 4 bases and J by 8 bases, with 20 bases between. CDR1 is MDHEN and CDR2 is SYDVKM in the germline V gene. The CDR3 spans 15 residues. CDR3 coding DNA: TGTGCCAGCAGTTCCCCGTGGAGGGGGGAGGGCGGCTACACCTTC. Protein product: CASSSPWRGEGGYTF.

This rearrangement joins TRBV9 to TRBJ2-2, with D perhaps matching TRBD2 (6 bases). V gave up 4 bases and J gave up 7 bases, with 26 bases separating them. The CDR3 runs 18 residues. The germline V gene has CDR1 SGDLS and CDR2 YYNGEE. In nucleotides, the CDR3 is TGTGCCAGCAGCCCAAGTTGGGGATCCGGGGGTCGCATCGGGGAGCTGTTTTTT. It encodes CASSPSWGSGGRIGELFF.

This clone turned up a few times. The CDR3 sequence is CASSPAGGQRNGYTF. As DNA, the CDR3 is TGTGCCAGCAGCCCTGCGGGGGGACAGAGGAATGGCTACACCTTC. The chain uses TRBV5-4 and TRBJ1-2, with 7 positions matching TRBD1. J lost 6 bases, V lost 4 bases, and 12 bases had no gene match. The CDR3 loop spans 15 amino acids. Germline V gene sequence: CDR1 SGHNT, CDR2 YYREEE (reference sequence).

In its sample, this clone was seen once. The V gene is TRBV5-3, the J gene TRBJ2-3, with 11 positions matching TRBD2. TRBV5-3 is given ORF status, its function remaining uncertain. After removal of 4 bases from V and 0 bases from J, the junction contained 10 bases not matched to a gene. The CDR3 is made up of 18 amino acids. The DNA of the CDR3 is TGTGCCAGAAGCACTCCGACTAGCGGGGAGACAAGCACAGATACGCAGTATTTT. Amino acids: CARSTPTSGETSTDTQYF.

V and J are TRBV6-1 and TRBJ2-7, with D perhaps matching TRBD1 (6 bases). The V end lost 2 bases, the J end lost 5 bases, and 13 bases lay between the germline ends. The CDR3 sequence is 14 residues long. Germline V gene lookup returns CDR1 MNHNS and CDR2 SASEGT. The chain's CDR3 is CASSEPTRGNEQYV. In DNA form, the CDR3 reads TGTGCCAGCAGTGAACCCACCAGGGGCAACGAGCAGTACGTC.

This chain connects TRBV9 to TRBJ2-7; tentative D call: TRBD1 (5 bases). Germline V gene data show CDR1 as SGDLS and CDR2 as YYNGEE. With 4 bases removed from V and 6 bases from J, the gap between germline ends came to 17 bases. There are 14 residues in the CDR3. The CDR3 bases are TGTGCCAGCAGCTTAGGTGGGGCTATGGGCGAGCAGTACTTC. Translation: CASSLGGAMGEQYF.